A single sample is the source of the 32 T cell receptor beta chains below, sequenced in a study of molecular identifiers for immune sequencing clone quantification. From the PCR reads, TCRdb called clonotypes with MiXCR, one entry per CDR3 protein. In the table there are 460,000 or so distinct CDR3 sequences, under 30% of which are singletons. The sample consisted of naive CD8+ T cells from blood, with Jurkat cell RNA spiked in. Subset meaning: FACS-sorted CD8+CD4-CCR7+CD45RA+ naive T cells. These receptor sequences come from a human donor in good health. Some libraries in this study had Jurkat cell RNA spiked in.

This clonotype was counted many times. CDR3 coding DNA: TGCGCCAGCAGCCAAGCGGCTAGCGGGAGAGAGATTCAGTACTTC. Its protein product is CASSQAASGREIQYF. This rearrangement joins TRBV4-3 to TRBJ2-4; 10 nucleotides agree with TRBD2. The V segment lost 1 base and the J segment 10 bases; nucleotides outside the gene matches: 7. The CDR3 loop spans 15 amino acids. Germline loops: CDR1 LGHNA, CDR2 YSLEER.

The rearrangement uses TRBV19 and TRBJ2-2; the D gene is possibly TRBD1 (6 bases). The CDR3 loop spans 14 amino acids. Trimming removed 5 bases at V and 3 bases at J, with 10 bases between. The V gene's germline CDR1 is LNHDA and CDR2 SQIVND (reference sequence). The CDR3 region is CASSWDTDTGELFF. DNA of the CDR3: TGTGCCAGTAGTTGGGACACTGACACCGGGGAGCTGTTTTTT.

Many counts were recorded for this clonotype. This chain's CDR3 is CAGGLTFYEQYF. CDR3 in DNA: TGTGCCGGAGGACTGACCTTCTACGAGCAGTACTTC. The gene calls are TRBV2 and TRBJ2-7, with TRBD2 as a possible D gene (5 bases). The V gene lost 11 bases and the J gene lost 3 bases, with 14 bases spanning the gap. Germline assignment: CDR1 SNHLY and CDR2 FYNNEI. The CDR3 loop spans 12 amino acids.

Remarks on this clonotype: Germline is not matched at one junction end, which may reflect a read error. This chain joins TRBV7-6 and TRBJ1-1; weak D call: TRBD1 (6 bases). Germline loops: CDR1 SGHVS, CDR2 FNYEAQ. The CDR3 has 15 amino acids. CDR3 nucleotide sequence: TGTGCCAGCGGCTTAGCGCGGGACATGAACACTGAAGCTTTCTTT. Its translation is CASGLARDMNTEAFF.

The rearrangement joins TRBV12-3 or TRBV12-4 to TRBJ2-1, with D unresolved. V lost 5 bases, J lost 2 bases, and 10 bases lay in between. The CDR3 consists of 14 residues. CDR3 in DNA: TGTGCCAGCAGTACTGGTGGAGCCTACAATGAGCAGTTCTTC. It codes for CASSTGGAYNEQFF.

As concerns this clonotype: One base away lies a much larger clone, so this may be a sequencing read error. The CDR3 region is CASSPYRLACTDTQYF. DNA of the CDR3: TGTGCCAGCAGTCCCTACCGACTAGCGTGCACAGATACGCAGTATTTT. The rearrangement links TRBV12-3 or TRBV12-4 to TRBJ2-3, with 8 bases that match TRBD2. The V gene end was trimmed by 5 bases and the J gene end by 1 base; junction bases not matched to a gene: 8. The CDR3 is 16 residues long.

This clonotype was recorded at least ten times. The chain combines TRBV4-1 with TRBJ2-7; 9 bases line up with TRBD1. Germline loops: CDR1 MGHRA, CDR2 YSYEKL. V lost 0 bases, J lost 5 bases, and 8 bases stayed unmatched. This CDR3 region has 16 residues. The CDR3 region has the DNA TGCGCCAGCAGCCAAGATACCTTCCGGGACAGGGACGAGCAGTACTTC. Its protein is CASSQDTFRDRDEQYF.

This clonotype showed up many times. The gene calls are TRBV15 and TRBJ1-1; D is undetermined. The CDR3 extends over 14 amino acids. V lost 0 bases to trimming and J lost 1 base, with 6 bases between them. Germline CDR1 reads LNHNV; CDR2 reads YYDKDF (reference sequence). This CDR3 reads CATSREYSNTEAFF. The CDR3 region has the DNA TGTGCCACCAGCAGAGAATATTCGAACACTGAAGCTTTCTTT.

J is TRBJ2-3 and V is TRBV10-1, with 13 bases lining up with TRBD2. From germline, CDR1 is WNHNN and CDR2 SYGVQD (reference sequence). The CDR3 is made up of 14 amino acids. J was trimmed by 4 bases and V by 8 bases; bases with no gene match: 3. CDR3 residues: CASWTSGGSDTQYF. CDR3 in DNA: TGCGCCAGCTGGACTAGCGGGGGATCAGATACGCAGTATTTT.

The chain employs TRBV5-5 and TRBJ2-7, with 7 bases lining up with TRBD1. V shed 0 bases and J 3 bases; nucleotides not matched to a gene: 3. The germline CDR1 and CDR2 sequences are SGHKS and YYEKEE (reference sequence). The CDR3 spans 14 residues. The chain's CDR3 is CASSLEGAHYEQYF. CDR3 DNA: TGTGCCAGCAGCTTGGAGGGGGCCCACTACGAGCAGTACTTC.

The rearrangement uses TRBV7-6 and TRBJ2-5; D uncertain. The V and J ends lost 7 bases and 6 bases respectively, with 3 bases between them. Germline V lookup: CDR1 SGHVS, CDR2 FNYEAQ. CDR3 length equals 9 residues. The CDR3 DNA reads TGTGCCAGCAACCAGACCCAGTACTTC. Protein product: CASNQTQYF.

This clonotype was observed many times. This chain connects TRBV7-2 to TRBJ2-7; D is ambiguous. The V gene lost 5 bases and the J gene lost 3 bases, with 20 bases spanning the gap. The CDR3 has 16 residues. From germline, CDR1 is SGHTA and CDR2 FQGNSA. Written as DNA, the CDR3 is TGTGCCAGCAGCGGATCAGCTCCGGGCCACGACTACGAGCAGTACTTC. It codes for CASSGSAPGHDYEQYF.

The chain links TRBV5-4 to TRBJ1-4; 9 nucleotides agree with TRBD1. The germline V gene encodes CDR1 SGHNT and CDR2 YYREEE (reference sequence). Trimming took 4 bases from V and 2 from J; bases not matched to a gene: 0. CDR3 length: 14 amino acids. In DNA form, the CDR3 reads TGTGCCAGCAGCGGACAGGGGACTAATGAAAAACTGTTTTTT. It is translated as CASSGQGTNEKLFF.

The chain links TRBV7-9 to TRBJ1-3; D remains unclear. The V end was cut by 4 bases, the J end by 4 bases, with 8 bases between. The V gene's germline CDR1 is SEHNR and CDR2 FQNEAQ (reference sequence). The CDR3 is 13 residues long. CDR3 coding DNA: TGTGCCAGCAGCTCCCTCCCCGGAAACACCATATATTTT. Translating gives CASSSLPGNTIYF.

The genes are TRBV20-1 and TRBJ2-5; D tentatively reads TRBD1 or TRBD2 (5 bases each). CDR1 DFQATT and CDR2 SNEGSKA come from the germline V gene (reference sequence). The length of the CDR3 is 13 residues. V was pared by 0 bases and J by 4 bases, with 9 bases between. The DNA of the CDR3 is TGCAGTGCTAGAGATGGGACCGGAGAGACCCAGTACTTC. Translation: CSARDGTGETQYF.

The sample holds many counts of this clonotype. V usage is TRBV7-9 and J usage is TRBJ2-5, with D perhaps TRBD1 or TRBD2 (5 bases each). Germline V gene lookup returns CDR1 SEHNR and CDR2 FQNEAQ (reference sequence). Trimming shortened V by 2 bases and J by 1 base, and 14 bases separated the two germline ends. The CDR3 totals 16 residues. The CDR3 here is CASSLSGTGFQETQYF. The CDR3, as DNA: TGTGCCAGCAGCTTATCCGGGACGGGGTTCCAAGAGACCCAGTACTTC.

With regard to this clonotype: It may be a read error: a sequence one base away is much more abundant. This chain uses TRBV7-9 with TRBJ1-4, with D unresolved. From germline, CDR1 is SEHNR and CDR2 FQNEAQ (reference sequence). The CDR3 runs 12 residues. The CDR3 DNA reads as TGTGCCGGCAGCTCAATCCGTGAAAAACTGTTTTTT. Its translation is CAGSSIREKLFF.

The chain combines TRBV19 with TRBJ1-2; tentatively, D is TRBD1 (6 bases). CDR1 and CDR2 from the germline V gene are LNHDA and SQIVND (reference sequence). There are 16 residues in the CDR3. The ends were cut back, 5 bases at V and 0 bases at J, with 16 bases in the middle. In DNA form, the CDR3 reads TGTGCCAGTAGTTCCCTGAGACAGGTACCTAACTATGGCTACACCTTC. Its protein is CASSSLRQVPNYGYTF.

This clonotype appeared many times. V usage is TRBV30 and J usage is TRBJ1-1; D gene uncertain. Germline CDR1 reads GTSNPN; CDR2 reads SVGIG (reference sequence). V dropped 5 bases and J dropped 3 bases, with 13 bases sitting between them. The CDR3 is made up of 13 amino acids. The CDR3 reads CAWARTSYTEAFF. Here the CDR3 DNA reads TGTGCCTGGGCCCGAACCTCATACACTGAAGCTTTCTTT.

There are a few counts of this clonotype. This chain uses TRBV14 with TRBJ1-2; tentative D call: TRBD1 (6 bases). Germline CDR1 reads SGHDN; CDR2 reads FVKESK. Trimming pared 1 base from V and 4 bases from J, leaving 13 bases between. The CDR3 has 15 amino acids. CDR3 residues: CASSQAGGRAYGYTF. The CDR3 nucleotides are TGTGCCAGCAGCCAAGCCGGGGGCCGCGCCTATGGCTACACCTTC.

This clonotype was picked up a small number of times. The J gene is TRBJ1-4, the V gene TRBV12-3 or TRBV12-4; D might be TRBD1 (6 bases). Trimming shortened V by 4 bases and J by 8 bases, and 11 bases separated the two germline ends. This CDR3 comprises 13 residues. The CDR3 spells CASSSGVYEKLFF. The CDR3 region has the DNA TGTGCCAGCAGTTCAGGGGTATACGAAAAACTGTTTTTT.

V usage is TRBV12-3 or TRBV12-4 and J usage is TRBJ1-2; 7 bases are shared with TRBD1. The CDR3 is 14 residues long. Trimming took 5 bases from V and 2 from J; bases not matched to a gene: 5. The CDR3 loop is CASSLGQQNYGYTF. The CDR3 DNA sequence: TGTGCCAGCAGTCTGGGACAGCAAAACTATGGCTACACCTTC.

This clonotype was found a few times. This rearrangement joins TRBV2 to TRBJ2-3, with 11 bases aligning to TRBD2. The V segment lost 0 bases and the J segment 5 bases; nucleotides outside the gene matches: 4. The length of the CDR3 is 16 residues. Germline values: CDR1 SNHLY, CDR2 FYNNEI. The CDR3 is CASSEARLAGIDTQYF. In DNA, the CDR3 is TGTGCCAGCAGTGAAGCCCGACTAGCGGGGATAGATACGCAGTATTTT.

About this clonotype: A read error may produce the germline difference seen at one junction end. V gene TRBV4-3 combines with J gene TRBJ1-6, with D uncertain. This CDR3 comprises 15 residues. Germline-derived CDR1 and CDR2 are LGHNA and YSLEER. The DNA for the CDR3 is TGCGCCCGCAGCCAAGAATGGGGAATTGGGTCGCCCCTCCACTTT. Translation gives CARSQEWGIGSPLHF.

This clonotype has ten or more counts. The genes are TRBV28 and TRBJ2-7; D is unresolved. V lost 3 bases, J lost 0 bases, and 6 bases lay in between. The CDR3 spans 13 residues. CDR1 MDHEN and CDR2 SYDVKM come from the germline V gene. The CDR3 reads CASSFLSSYEQYF. Here the CDR3 DNA reads TGTGCCAGCAGTTTCCTAAGCTCCTACGAGCAGTACTTC.

About this clonotype itself: A much more abundant neighbour one base away suggests this may be a read error. The V gene is TRBV27, the J gene TRBJ2-1; 9 nucleotides match TRBD1. The CDR3 extends over 16 amino acids. The germline V gene encodes CDR1 MNHEY and CDR2 SMNVEV (reference sequence). CDR3 in DNA: TGTGCCAGCAGTTTAAGTGGACAGGGGTCCTACAATGAGCAGTCCTTC. Translation gives CASSLSGQGSYNEQSF.

Only a few counts were recorded for this clonotype. The V gene is TRBV6-2 or TRBV6-3, the J gene TRBJ2-2; TRBD1 matches 10 bases. Germline values: CDR1 MNHEY, CDR2 SVGEGT. The CDR3 has 19 residues. The V and J ends lost 2 bases and 0 bases, in that order; junction bases with no gene match: 9. DNA of the CDR3: TGTGCCAGCAGTTACAGTTCCGGGACAGGGGTGGCGAACACCGGGGAGCTGTTTTTT. Protein: CASSYSSGTGVANTGELFF.

As for this clonotype: A much larger clone differs from this one at a single base, so this may be a read error. The chain couples TRBV11-2 to TRBJ1-1, with unresolved D. The CDR3 covers 14 residues. Germline CDR1 and CDR2: SGHAT and FQNNGV. The V end lost 3 bases, the J end lost 4 bases, and 12 bases lay between the germline ends. CDR3 sequence: CASSLQAVSTEAFF. In DNA form, the CDR3 reads TGTGCCAGCAGCTTGCAGGCAGTGAGCACTGAAGCTTTCTTT.

A remark on this clonotype: Without the conserved terminal phenylalanine or tryptophan, this CDR3 likely stems from a read error. The chain recombines TRBV29-1 with TRBJ1-2; tentative D call: TRBD1 (6 bases). Germline values: CDR1 SQVTM, CDR2 ANQGSEA. The CDR3 contains 14 residues. Deletions cut 7 bases from V and 8 bases from J, with 23 bases between. DNA of the CDR3: TGCAGCGCCAGAGGCGTCAGGGGTTCTAGCGGCTACACCTCC. Encoded protein: CSARGVRGSSGYTS.

A note on this clonotype: Since a far larger clone is one base different, this is likely a read error. The CDR3 loop is CASSLCVSYEQYF. As DNA, the CDR3 is TGTGCCAGCAGCTTGTGTGTCTCCTACGAGCAGTACTTC. The rearrangement uses TRBV5-6 and TRBJ2-7; D is undetermined. Trimming shortened V by 1 base and J by 0 bases, and 5 bases separated the two germline ends. Germline V gives CDR1 SGHDT, CDR2 YYEEEE. The CDR3 runs to 13 residues.

This clonotype was seen ten or more times. The rearrangement links TRBV30 to TRBJ2-7; D ambiguous. The CDR3 sequence is 12 residues long. V was pared by 0 bases and J by 3 bases, with 6 bases between. Germline assignment: CDR1 GTSNPN and CDR2 SVGIG (reference sequence). The CDR3 protein is CAWSVLGYEQYF. As DNA, the CDR3 is TGTGCCTGGAGTGTACTGGGCTACGAGCAGTACTTC.

This clonotype was seen many times. V is TRBV29-1 and J is TRBJ2-1; D call uncertain. The CDR3 is 12 amino acids. Looked up from germline, CDR1 is SQVTM and CDR2 is ANQGSEA. The germline V and J ends were trimmed by 7 bases and 9 bases, with 16 bases remaining between them. The CDR3 spells CSGPLATGEQFF. DNA of the CDR3: TGCAGCGGACCCCTTGCGACGGGTGAGCAGTTCTTC.